The T cell receptor beta chain described here comes from a study of blood T cell repertoires in COVID-19. This clone was seen a few times. Repertoires were generated with immunoSEQ multiplex PCR, while TCRdb's copy carries only in-frame clones and drops some. In the table there are around 190,000 clones, roughly four fifths of which are singletons. The V gene lost 2 bases and the J gene lost 7 bases, with 11 bases spanning the gap. The CDR3 totals 13 residues. The germline V gene encodes CDR1 LGHNA and CDR2 YSLEER. The V call is TRBV4-3, the J call TRBJ1-2, with unresolved D. The sample was peripheral blood. The sequence was collected from a woman between 65 and 79 years old with COVID-19, enrolled during active disease. This CDR3 reads CASSQSRTAGYTF. Written as DNA, the CDR3 is TGCGCCAGCAGCCAATCGCGAACCGCTGGCTACACCTTC.